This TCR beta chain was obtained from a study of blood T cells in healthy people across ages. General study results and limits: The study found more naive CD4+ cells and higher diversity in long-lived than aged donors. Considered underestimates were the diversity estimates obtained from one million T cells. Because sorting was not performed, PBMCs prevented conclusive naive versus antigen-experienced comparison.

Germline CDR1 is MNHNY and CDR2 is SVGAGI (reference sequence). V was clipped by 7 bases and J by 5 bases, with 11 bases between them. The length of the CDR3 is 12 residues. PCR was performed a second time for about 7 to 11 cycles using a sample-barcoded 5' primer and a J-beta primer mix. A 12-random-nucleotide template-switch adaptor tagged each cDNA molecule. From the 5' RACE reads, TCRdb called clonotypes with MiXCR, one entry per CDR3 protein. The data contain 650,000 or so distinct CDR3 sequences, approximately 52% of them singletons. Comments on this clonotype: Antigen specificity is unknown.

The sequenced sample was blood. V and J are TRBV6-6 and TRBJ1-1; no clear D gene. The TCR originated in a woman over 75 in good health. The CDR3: CASKRFGTEAFF. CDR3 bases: TGTGCCAGCAAGCGGTTCGGGACTGAAGCTTTCTTT.